This entry concerns a single TCR beta chain. Its antigen is unknown. Base qualities are not at hand, and no much larger clone is one base apart. The CDR3 regions of human TCRbeta chains were analyzed by immunosequencing. The source study handled its data this way. TCRs in the repertoires were matched against a reference library of SARS-CoV-2-specific TCRs that had been generated with the MIRA antigen-specificity platform. Breadth was defined as the fraction of unique TCRs that were SARS-CoV-2-associated, and depth was defined as the fraction of total T cells that were SARS-CoV-2-associated. Using the MIRA data, each spike-specific TCR was assigned both to the spike region to which the TCR was reactive and to a CD4 or CD8 class. Log10-transformed breadth and depth values were compared by one-way ANOVA with Sidak's multiple comparisons tests. TCRdb retrieved this table from immuneACCESS and kept in-frame rearrangements only. Not all clones are present; in checked studies, unresolved V genes account for under half, and no reason is known for the remainder. The DNA gave D and trimming, while V, J and clone size come from that table. In this sample the table shows about 110,000 clones, roughly 86% of which occur a single time. The ten largest clones represent over 3% of the sample.

The entry originates in a study of T cell responses to AZD1222 COVID-19 vaccine (TCRdb year 2021). Study-wide context: Because spike-specific TCR depth and breadth did not differ between the two schedules, AZD1222 recipients who got a second dose at roughly 4 weeks were pooled with those who got a second dose at roughly 12 weeks. TCR sequencing was performed for roughly 250 trial participants, of whom around 210 were given two doses of AZD1222 and some 26 were given two doses of MenACWY control vaccine. Trial participants were enrolled into age subgroups of 18-55, 56-69 and 70-plus years, which contained around 150, 29 and 61 TCR-sequenced participants, respectively.

Sample time point, as interpreted from the label and publication: baseline before first vaccination. Vaccinee samples were obtained from the UK trials COV001 and COV002, which included a single-blind randomized controlled phase 2/3 trial of AZD1222 (ChAdOx1 nCoV-19) in healthy adults. For TCRbeta chain sequencing, PBMC samples from trial participants were taken at day 0 and at day 28 after the second dose. Summary of the overall study and its limitations: Epitopes outside the regions mutated in the B.1.351 and B.1.1.7 variants were reportedly recognized by nearly half of the unique spike-specific TCRs. After two AZD1222 doses, both the breadth and the depth of spike-specific TCRs were significantly higher than at day 0 and than in MenACWY recipients. In the small 56-69-year group, the increase in depth fell short of significance, most likely because of low power. Because no day 14 peak-response samples were available, the repertoires could be characterized only after the peak T cell response. Participants were mostly white British, with more females than males. The authors suggested clonal diversity may have been underestimated. Conclusions about previously exposed vaccinees were limited because only six or seven AZD1222 recipients were SARS-CoV-2 seropositive at baseline. CD4 TCRs associated with the vaccine covered the entire spike protein, and the dominant responses were in regions 160-218 and 743-854.

The TCR originated in an adult in good health. Material: peripheral blood, obtained on day 0 of AZD1222 vaccination.

The nucleotide sequence reads as follows: TGTGCCAGTAGTACGGGCCTGAACACTGAAGCTTTCTTT. It translates as CASSTGLNTEAFF. The V and J genes are TRBV19 and TRBJ1-1; the D gene is not confidently resolved. A distance of 6 bases separates the germline ends of V and J, which lose 4 bases and 0 bases respectively. The CDR3 runs 13 residues from the cysteine to the phenylalanine. The retained sequence is limited to the CDR3, 39 bases, with the frame set at the first base. The germline V gene encodes CDR1 LNHDA and CDR2 SQIVND (reference sequence).